This TCR beta chain was sequenced during a study of T cells in Graves' hyperthyroidism and ophthalmopathy. General study results and limits: Before onset, by a median of approximately 5.9 months, the model predicted ophthalmopathy.

Of note for this clonotype: Its target is unknown.

The investigators amplified TCR beta CDR3 regions from RNA transcripts. Carried out on the TCR CDR3, a first-round RT-PCR used the HTBI primer set. Each CDR3 protein gets one entry after TCRdb re-called the multiplex PCR reads with MiXCR. The sample contains around 660,000 distinct CDR3 sequences, just under 45% of which appear only once. The CDR3 runs 14 residues. V was trimmed by 3 bases and J by 4 bases, leaving 12 bases between them. Germline CDR1 is SNHLY and CDR2 is FYNNEI. This sequence originates from an adult man with Graves' disease, either hyperthyroidism or ophthalmopathy (not recorded which). The V call is TRBV2, the J call TRBJ1-2; TRBD1 is a possible D gene (6 bases). Sequencing was carried out using peripheral blood or thyroid tissue (not recorded which). The CDR3 is CASSDQGTPYGYTF. The DNA of the CDR3 is TGTGCCAGCAGTGACCAGGGGACCCCCTATGGCTACACCTTC.